The 27 T cell receptor beta chains below all came from one sample that was sequenced in a study of shared clonotypes between healthy human individuals. TCRdb's table, derived via immunoSEQ multiplex PCR, lists solely in-frame clones and lacks some. Among some 2 million clones listed, about 95% were seen once. The naive CD8 subset, CD45RO-negative cells positively selected for CCR7, excluded terminally differentiated effector memory CD45RA+ cells. The source material was naive CD8+ T cells sorted from blood. The receptors originated from a man between 18 and 29 years old in good health.

The chain has TRBV19 and TRBJ2-7; D is unresolved. The length of the CDR3 is 14 residues. Trimming left V 4 bases short and J 3 bases short, with 13 bases between. The germline gives CDR1 LNHDA, CDR2 SQIVND (reference sequence). CDR3 loop: CASSTGWARYEQYF. As DNA, the CDR3 is TGTGCCAGTAGTACCGGGTGGGCTCGCTACGAGCAGTACTTC.

The chain combines TRBV19 with TRBJ1-1; 7 bases are a match to TRBD1. The CDR3 is made up of 12 amino acids. Trimming took 9 bases from V and 6 from J; bases not matched to a gene: 7. Germline V gene data show CDR1 as LNHDA and CDR2 as SQIVND (reference sequence). The CDR3 DNA reads as TGTGCCAGCAAAGGGGGCCCACCTGAAGCTTTCTTT. As protein: CASKGGPPEAFF.

The chain has TRBV7-3 and TRBJ2-2; 9 nucleotides match TRBD1. From germline, CDR1 is SGHTA and CDR2 FQGTGA. The CDR3 is 18 residues long. V was clipped by 4 bases and J by 1 base; unmatched bases: 10. The CDR3 coding sequence is TGTGCCAGCAGCTCCGACCGCCGGGACAGGGTGAACACCGGGGAGCTGTTTTTT. Translating it yields CASSSDRRDRVNTGELFF. Based on the CDR3 plus reference TRBV7-3 and TRBJ2-2, the full variable domain is GAGVSQTPSNKVTEKGKYVELRCDPISGHTALYWYRQSLGQGPEFLIYFQGTGAADDSGLPNDRFFAVRPEGSVSTLKIQRTERGDSAVYLCASSSDRRDRVNTGELFFGEGSRLTVL.

The chain combines TRBV11-2 with TRBJ2-3; TRBD2 might be the D (5 bases). Germline-derived CDR1 and CDR2 are SGHAT and FQNNGV. CDR3 size: 15 residues. Trimming took 5 bases from V and 4 from J, leaving 16 bases between them. CDR3: CASSPRALAPDTQYF. The CDR3 DNA follows: TGTGCCAGCAGCCCTCGCGCTCTAGCCCCAGATACGCAGTATTTT.

The J gene is TRBJ2-1, the V gene TRBV11-2; tentative D call: TRBD1 (6 bases). V was clipped by 1 base and J by 6 bases, with 19 bases between them. This CDR3 has 17 amino acids. Germline assignment: CDR1 SGHAT and CDR2 FQNNGV. The CDR3 nucleotides are TGTGCCAGCAGCTTAGGTGGACAGTCAATTCCCCGCAATGAGCAGTTCTTC. Its protein is CASSLGGQSIPRNEQFF.

The chain combines TRBV27 with TRBJ1-6; D perhaps matches TRBD1 (5 bases). Germline CDR1 reads MNHEY; CDR2 reads SMNVEV (reference sequence). The ends were cut back, 6 bases at V and 12 bases at J, with 15 bases in the middle. The CDR3 is 13 residues long. The CDR3, as DNA: TGTGCCAGCAGAGCCGGGACTCTCATACCCCTCCACTTT. Residues: CASRAGTLIPLHF.

The J gene is TRBJ2-5, the V gene TRBV27, with TRBD2 as a possible D gene (5 bases). The CDR3 has 15 residues. V was cut by 5 bases and J by 3 bases, with 16 bases left in between. Germline V gene lookup returns CDR1 MNHEY and CDR2 SMNVEV (reference sequence). The CDR3 DNA sequence: TGTGCCAGCAGTCCGGTTGGCGCGGGCGAAGAGACCCAGTACTTC. Translating gives CASSPVGAGEETQYF.

The V and J genes are TRBV6-1 and TRBJ2-3; D is uncertain. The ends were cut back, 8 bases at V and 6 bases at J, with 12 bases in the middle. CDR3 size: 12 residues. Germline CDR1 reads MNHNS; CDR2 reads SASEGT. The CDR3 is CASESGRDTQYF. The CDR3 coding sequence is TGTGCCAGCGAGTCCGGCAGGGATACGCAGTATTTT.

V gene TRBV30 combines with J gene TRBJ2-5; D ambiguous. The end of the DNA is better explained by TRBJ2-7, so the J call may be wrong. Germline loops: CDR1 GTSNPN, CDR2 SVGIG (reference sequence). The CDR3 has 13 residues. The CDR3 DNA reads as TGTGCCTGGAGGAATAGTGGAGACTACGAGCAGTACTTC. This sequence encodes CAWRNSGDYEQYF.

This chain connects TRBV27 to TRBJ2-1, with D possibly TRBD1 on 6 matching bases. From germline, CDR1 is MNHEY and CDR2 SMNVEV (reference sequence). This CDR3 has 12 residues. V was cut by 5 bases and J by 9 bases, with 11 bases left in between. CDR3: CASSLQGGEQFF. For the CDR3, the DNA is TGTGCCAGCAGTCTACAGGGCGGTGAGCAGTTCTTC.

The rearrangement links TRBV21-1 to TRBJ1-4; the table gives TRBD1 as D, unverified against the DNA. TRBV21-1 is labeled a pseudogene. The CDR3 runs 15 residues. The CDR3 bases are TGTGCCAGCAGCAAACCAGGGGGCACTAATGAAAAACTGTTTTTT. Its protein product is CASSKPGGTNEKLFF.

The chain has TRBV27 and TRBJ1-2, with a weak D call TRBD1 (5 bases). This CDR3 contains 15 residues. V gave up 0 bases and J gave up 6 bases, with 14 bases separating them. CDR1 MNHEY and CDR2 SMNVEV come from the germline V gene (reference sequence). In DNA, the CDR3 is TGTGCCAGCAGTTTATCTTGGGGGGAAGTCGATGGCTACACCTTC. Its protein product is CASSLSWGEVDGYTF.

The rearrangement joins TRBV7-3 to TRBJ2-4; tentative D call: TRBD1 (6 bases). V lost 4 bases and J 6 bases, leaving 19 bases between the germline ends. Germline V gives CDR1 SGHTA, CDR2 FQGTGA. This CDR3 region has 16 residues. CDR3 residues: CASSWTVQLLRNIQYF. In DNA form, the CDR3 reads TGTGCCAGCAGCTGGACAGTACAGCTCCTCCGAAACATTCAGTACTTC.

The chain uses TRBV11-2 and TRBJ2-5; D unclear. The germline V gene has CDR1 SGHAT and CDR2 FQNNGV. This CDR3 has 16 residues. V lost 4 bases and J 5 bases, leaving 20 bases between the germline ends. The CDR3 DNA reads TGTGCCAGCAGCTCTGTTTCCGCGGTCCTGAGGGAGACCCAGTACTTC. It is translated as CASSSVSAVLRETQYF. Based on the CDR3 plus reference TRBV11-2 and TRBJ2-5, the full variable domain is EAGVAQSPRYKIIEKRQSVAFWCNPISGHATLYWYQQILGQGPKLLIQFQNNGVVDDSQLPKDRFSAERLKGVDSTLKIQPAKLEDSAVYLCASSSVSAVLRETQYFGPGTRLLVL.

This sequence joins TRBV28 and TRBJ2-7, with D possibly called TRBD1 or TRBD2 (5 bases each). Germline CDR1 MDHEN, CDR2 SYDVKM. This CDR3 has 14 residues. The V and J ends lost 3 bases and 4 bases respectively, with 13 bases between them. CDR3 region: CASSFTGGGYEQYF. DNA for the CDR3: TGTGCCAGCAGTTTTACTGGGGGTGGTTACGAGCAGTACTTC.

The V and J genes are TRBV5-1 and TRBJ2-7, with TRBD1 identical over 7 bases. V lost 3 bases to trimming and J lost 0 bases; unmatched junction nucleotides: 6. The germline V gene encodes CDR1 SGHRS and CDR2 YFSETQ. This CDR3 comprises 15 residues. The CDR3 here is CASSSQDRSSYEQYF. CDR3 nucleotides: TGCGCCAGCAGCTCCCAGGACAGGAGCTCCTACGAGCAGTACTTC.

V usage is TRBV4-1 and J usage is TRBJ2-7; D might be TRBD1 (6 bases). Germline assignment: CDR1 MGHRA and CDR2 YSYEKL. The CDR3 is 15 amino acids. Trimming left V 3 bases short and J 0 bases short, with 12 bases between. In DNA form, the CDR3 reads TGCGCCAGCAGCCATGAGGACAGCCTCTCCTACGAGCAGTACTTC. Protein: CASSHEDSLSYEQYF.

Concerning this clone: The sample carries other DNA sequences with the same CDR3. J is TRBJ2-1 and V is TRBV7-9, with no clear D. Germline lookup yields CDR1 SEHNR and CDR2 FQNEAQ (reference sequence). This CDR3 is 11 amino acids long. V lost 5 bases and J lost 9, with 8 bases in between. CDR3 coding DNA: TGTGCCAGCAGCCTAGGAGCTGAGCAGTTCTTC. Amino acids: CASSLGAEQFF.

The rearrangement links TRBV5-6 to TRBJ2-7; TRBD1 matches at 8 bases. Germline values: CDR1 SGHDT, CDR2 YYEEEE. This CDR3 spans 15 amino acids. J was trimmed by 2 bases and V by 0 bases; bases with no gene match: 4. Written as DNA, the CDR3 is TGTGCCAGCAGCTTGGGGACAGGGCGCACCTACGAGCAGTACTTC. This encodes CASSLGTGRTYEQYF.

For this clone: Other nucleotide sequences in the sample specify the same CDR3. The chain has TRBV5-4 and TRBJ2-3; D unresolved. Germline CDR1 and CDR2: SGHNT and YYREEE (reference sequence). The CDR3 has 12 amino acids. V lost 3 bases, J lost 4 bases, and 6 bases lay in between. CDR3 loop: CASSSLPDTQYF. For the CDR3, the DNA is TGTGCCAGCAGCTCCCTACCAGATACGCAGTATTTT.

V and J are TRBV5-6 and TRBJ1-5; no reliable D call. The CDR3 sequence is 12 residues long. Germline lookup yields CDR1 SGHDT and CDR2 YYEEEE. V was cut by 3 bases and J by 6 bases, with 7 bases left in between. The CDR3 sequence: CASSWAGQPQHF. CDR3 DNA: TGTGCCAGCAGCTGGGCCGGTCAGCCCCAGCATTTT.

This clone appeared a single time. The chain links TRBV5-6 to TRBJ2-7, with 8 bases lining up with TRBD2. The CDR3 is 16 amino acids. CDR1 and CDR2 from the germline V gene are SGHDT and YYEEEE. V was pared by 1 base and J by 0 bases, with 6 bases of the junction left unmatched. The DNA for the CDR3 is TGTGCCAGCAGCTTGAGACTAGCGTTTAGCTCCTACGAGCAGTACTTC. Protein product: CASSLRLAFSSYEQYF.

This chain uses TRBV7-2 with TRBJ2-7, with 9 bases lining up with TRBD1. The V segment lost 1 base and the J segment 0 bases; nucleotides outside the gene matches: 7. CDR1 and CDR2 (germline): SGHTA, FQGNSA. The CDR3 has 17 amino acids. The CDR3 protein is CASSLDPGTGSSYEQYF. The DNA for the CDR3 is TGTGCCAGCAGCTTAGACCCCGGGACAGGGAGCTCCTACGAGCAGTACTTC.

The CDR3 loop reads CASYDPGESEQYF. The CDR3 nucleotides are TGTGCCAGCTATGATCCAGGGGAAAGCGAGCAGTACTTC. V and J are TRBV28 and TRBJ2-7; possible D gene TRBD1, 6 bases. CDR3 length: 13 amino acids. Trimming took 8 bases from V and 6 from J, leaving 17 bases between them. Germline V gene lookup returns CDR1 MDHEN and CDR2 SYDVKM.

V and J are TRBV7-2 and TRBJ2-2, with D tentatively TRBD1 (6 bases). Germline V gene data show CDR1 as SGHTA and CDR2 as FQGNSA. With 1 base removed from V and 4 bases from J, the gap between germline ends came to 13 bases. The CDR3 loop spans 16 amino acids. The CDR3 protein is CASSLGGQTLTGELFF. In nucleotides, the CDR3 is TGTGCCAGCAGCTTAGGGGGGCAGACCCTCACCGGGGAGCTGTTTTTT.

V usage is TRBV4-1 and J usage is TRBJ2-3; D gene ambiguous. The CDR3 runs 16 residues. V shed 0 bases and J shed 7 bases, with 17 bases lying between them. The germline V gene has CDR1 MGHRA and CDR2 YSYEKL. CDR3 bases: TGCGCCAGCAGCCAAGAAGGGCTAGATCTCAGCTATACGCAGTATTTT. Translated, it gives CASSQEGLDLSYTQYF.

The rearrangement uses TRBV5-6 and TRBJ2-2, with 11 positions matching TRBD1. V trimming: 0 bases; J trimming: 7 bases; junction bases outside the gene matches: 5. The CDR3 is 16 residues long. Germline CDR1 is SGHDT and CDR2 is YYEEEE. The CDR3 region has the DNA TGTGCCAGCAGCTTGGCCGGGACAGGGGGTGTCGGGGAGCTGTTTTTT. It is translated as CASSLAGTGGVGELFF. The full variable domain, in which reference TRBV5-6 and TRBJ2-2 provide the parts outside the CDR3, is DAGVTQSPTHLIKTRGQQVTLRCSPKSGHDTVSWYQQALGQGPQFIFQYYEEEERQRGNFPDRFSGHQFPNYSSELNVNALLLGDSALYLCASSLAGTGGVGELFFGEGSRLTVL.